Listed below are T cell receptor beta chains from one sample, sequenced in a study of blood T cells in healthy people across ages. TCRdb reprocessed the 5' RACE reads with MiXCR, giving one entry per CDR3 protein. The data hold 550,000 to 700,000 distinct CDR3 sequences, with about 26% observed a single time. The sequenced material came from blood. These receptors were taken from a woman in her 70s in good health. The CDR3 runs from the conserved cysteine through the conserved F or W. The D gene is left open where the match is weak. Clone size appears in some rows only: once, few, many, or a class for an expanded clone.

D gene	V gene	J gene	clone size	CDR3 DNA	CDR3 protein
-	TRBV7-2	TRBJ2-1	-	TGTGCCAGCAGCTCACTAGTTGAGCAGTTCTTC	CASSSLVEQFF
-	TRBV7-3	TRBJ2-7	few	TGTGCCAGCAGCTTCGATGGCTCCCACTCCTACGAGCAGTACTTC	CASSFDGSHSYEQYF
-	TRBV10-3	TRBJ2-1	-	TGTGCCATCAGTGGAGCCGAAGGTGAGGGCTCCTACAATGAGCAGTTCTTC	CAISGAEGEGSYNEQFF
-	TRBV7-2	TRBJ1-2	few	TGTGCCAGCAGTCAGGGATCAGGCTATGGCTACACCTTC	CASSQGSGYGYTF
-	TRBV7-2	TRBJ2-3	few	TGTGCCAGCAGCTTAGTGGCTGCGACAGATACGCAGTATTTT	CASSLVAATDTQYF
TRBD2	TRBV29-1	TRBJ2-1	few	TGCAGCGTTGTAACTAGCGCCGACAATGAGCAGTTCTTC	CSVVTSADNEQFF
-	TRBV6-1	TRBJ1-1	-	TGTGCCAGCAGCAACGATATCGGGGCGGTTCTGAACACTGAAGCTTTCTTT	CASSNDIGAVLNTEAFF
-	TRBV3-1	TRBJ1-2	few	TGTGCCAGCAGCCAAGTTGGGGATTTGGGCAAAGGCTACACCTTC	CASSQVGDLGKGYTF
-	TRBV5-1	TRBJ1-1	-	TGCGCCAGCAGCTCCCGGACAGTTCCGAACACTGAAGCTTTCTTT	CASSSRTVPNTEAFF
-	TRBV7-2	TRBJ2-4	few	TGTGCCAGCAGCGCGGGATTAGCCAAAAACATTCAGTACTTC	CASSAGLAKNIQYF
-	TRBV6-2/TRBV6-3	TRBJ2-7	-	TGTGCCAGCAGTGGACCTCTGGCGGGGCGAAACTACGAGCAGTACTTC	CASSGPLAGRNYEQYF